The clone carrying this TCR beta chain was counted at least ten times. Researchers took RNA transcripts and amplified the TCR beta CDR3 regions from them. The study used the HTBI primer set for a first-round RT-PCR of the TCR CDR3. TCRdb analysed the multiplex PCR reads with MiXCR anew, one entry per CDR3 protein. The sample yields about 180,000 distinct CDR3 sequences, approximately 17% seen once. The source of the sample is a study of T cells in Graves' hyperthyroidism and ophthalmopathy. The germline V gene encodes CDR1 KGHDR and CDR2 SFDVKD. The germline V and J ends were trimmed by 3 bases and 6 bases, with 5 bases remaining between them. CDR3 length: 12 amino acids.

The clonotype was recovered from a woman aged 50 to 60 with Graves' hyperthyroidism. The chain is built from TRBV24-1 and TRBJ2-1, with D unclear. Sequenced: blood. Here the CDR3 reads CATSDIPNEQFF. The CDR3, as DNA: TGTGCCACCAGTGATATTCCCAATGAGCAGTTCTTC.